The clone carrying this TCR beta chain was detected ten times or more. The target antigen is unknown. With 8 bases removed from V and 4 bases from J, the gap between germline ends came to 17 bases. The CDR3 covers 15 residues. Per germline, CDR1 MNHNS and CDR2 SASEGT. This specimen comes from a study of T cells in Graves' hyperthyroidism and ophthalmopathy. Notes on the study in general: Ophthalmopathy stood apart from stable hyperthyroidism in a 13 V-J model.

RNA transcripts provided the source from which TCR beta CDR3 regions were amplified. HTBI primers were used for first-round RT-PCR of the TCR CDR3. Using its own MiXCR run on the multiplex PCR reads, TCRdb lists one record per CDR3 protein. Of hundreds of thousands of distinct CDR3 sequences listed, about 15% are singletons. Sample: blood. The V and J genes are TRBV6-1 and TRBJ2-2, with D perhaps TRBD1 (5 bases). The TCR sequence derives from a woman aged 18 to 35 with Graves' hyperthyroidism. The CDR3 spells CASPSLQGRTGELFF. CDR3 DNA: TGTGCCAGCCCGTCCTTGCAGGGTCGCACCGGGGAGCTGTTTTTT.